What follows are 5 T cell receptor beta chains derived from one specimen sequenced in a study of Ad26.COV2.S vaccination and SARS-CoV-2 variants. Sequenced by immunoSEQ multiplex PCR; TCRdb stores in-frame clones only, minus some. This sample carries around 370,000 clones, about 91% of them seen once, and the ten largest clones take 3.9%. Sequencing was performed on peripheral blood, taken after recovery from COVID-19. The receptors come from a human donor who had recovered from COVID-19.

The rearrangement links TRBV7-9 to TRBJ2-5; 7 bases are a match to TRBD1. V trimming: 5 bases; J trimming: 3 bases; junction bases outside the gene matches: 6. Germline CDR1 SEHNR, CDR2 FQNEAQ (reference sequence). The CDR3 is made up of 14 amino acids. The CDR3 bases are TGTGCCAGCAGCGAAGGGACAGCGAAAGAGACCCAGTACTTC. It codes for CASSEGTAKETQYF.

DNA of the CDR3: TGCAGTGCTAGTACAGGGGACCGCTATGGCTACACCTTC. Protein sequence: CSASTGDRYGYTF. J is TRBJ1-2 and V is TRBV20-1; 7 bases fit TRBD1. Germline CDR1 reads DFQATT; CDR2 reads SNEGSKA (reference sequence). This CDR3 contains 13 residues. V dropped 3 bases and J dropped 4; count of bases not matched to a gene: 5.

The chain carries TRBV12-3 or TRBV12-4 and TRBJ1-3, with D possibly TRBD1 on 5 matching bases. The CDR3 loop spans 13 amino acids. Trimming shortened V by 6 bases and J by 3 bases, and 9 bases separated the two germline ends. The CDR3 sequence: CASRKDSGNTIYF. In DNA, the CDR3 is TGTGCCAGCAGGAAAGACAGTGGAAACACCATATATTTT.

The CDR3 DNA follows: TGTGCCAGCAGCTTTTCGTCGGGGAGGGAGACCCAGTACTTC. This sequence encodes CASSFSSGRETQYF. The chain has TRBV11-2 and TRBJ2-5; D is possibly TRBD2 (6 bases). Trimming took off 3 bases at V and 5 bases at J, with 13 bases between the two ends. This CDR3 spans 14 amino acids. The germline gives CDR1 SGHAT, CDR2 FQNNGV.

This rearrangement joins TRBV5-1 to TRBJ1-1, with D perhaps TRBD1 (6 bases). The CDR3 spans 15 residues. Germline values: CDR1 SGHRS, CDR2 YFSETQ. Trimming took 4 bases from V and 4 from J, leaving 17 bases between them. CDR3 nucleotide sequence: TGCGCCAGCAGCGGCTACAGGGCTGGAGGCACTGAAGCTTTCTTT. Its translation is CASSGYRAGGTEAFF. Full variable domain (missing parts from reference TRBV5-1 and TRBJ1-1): KAGVTQTPRYLIKTRGQQVTLSCSPISGHRSVSWYQQTPGQGLQFLFEYFSETQRNKGNFPGRFSGRQFSNSRSEMNVSTLELGDSALYLCASSGYRAGGTEAFFGQGTRLTVV.